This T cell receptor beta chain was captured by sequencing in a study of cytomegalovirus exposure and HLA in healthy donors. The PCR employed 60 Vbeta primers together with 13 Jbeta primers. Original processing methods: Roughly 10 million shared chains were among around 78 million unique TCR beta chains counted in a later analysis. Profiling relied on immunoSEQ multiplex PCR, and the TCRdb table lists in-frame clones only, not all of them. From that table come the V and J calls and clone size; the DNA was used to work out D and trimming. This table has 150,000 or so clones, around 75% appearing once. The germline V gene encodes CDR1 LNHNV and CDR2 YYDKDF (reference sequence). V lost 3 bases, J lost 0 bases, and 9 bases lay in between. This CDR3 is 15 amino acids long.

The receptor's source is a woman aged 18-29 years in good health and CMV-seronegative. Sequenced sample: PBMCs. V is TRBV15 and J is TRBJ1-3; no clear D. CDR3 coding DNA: TGTGCCACCAGCAGCGACTCAAGCTCTGGAAACACCATATATTTT. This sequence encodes CATSSDSSSGNTIYF. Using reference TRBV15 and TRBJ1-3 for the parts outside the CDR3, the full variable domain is DAMVIQNPRYQVTQFGKPVTLSCSQTLNHNVMYWYQQKSSQAPKLLFHYYDKDFNNEADTPDNFQSRRPNTSFCFLDIRSPGLGDTAMYLCATSSDSSSGNTIYFGEGSWLTVV.